This passage covers 28 T cell receptor beta chains from one sample sequenced in a study of OX40 agonist ivuxolimab in advanced cancers. Sequencing used immunoSEQ multiplex PCR; TCRdb keeps in-frame clones, though not all of them. The table includes 50,000 to 65,000 clones, approximately 91% detected once. Specimen: CD4+ or CD8+ T cells sorted from blood, collected in a trial of the OX40 agonist ivuxolimab. These receptors all come from an adult with an advanced solid tumor such as melanoma, head and neck, liver or kidney cancer.

The CDR3 DNA is TGTGCCAGCAGCTTAGACCCGGGGGGCACTGAAGCTTTCTTT. This gives the protein CASSLDPGGTEAFF. This chain uses TRBV7-2 with TRBJ1-1; possibly TRBD1 for D (5 bases). With 1 base removed from V and 4 bases from J, the gap between germline ends came to 10 bases. Germline V lookup: CDR1 SGHTA, CDR2 FQGNSA. The CDR3 consists of 14 residues.

The CDR3 nucleotides read TGCGCCAGCAGAAAGGGACTAGTTGAAGAGACCCAGTACTTC. It is translated as CASRKGLVEETQYF. J is TRBJ2-5 and V is TRBV5-1, with 8 bases matching TRBD2. The junction had 6 bases not matched to a gene; V was cut back by 5 bases and J by 3 bases. The CDR3 loop spans 14 amino acids. Per the germline V gene, CDR1 is SGHRS and CDR2 is YFSETQ.

The chain joins TRBV5-6 to TRBJ2-1; D may be TRBD2 (5 bases). The CDR3 is 14 amino acids. Germline V CDR1 and CDR2: SGHDT, YYEEEE. Trimming took off 3 bases at V and 7 bases at J, with 14 bases between the two ends. The chain's CDR3 is CASSSTSGSNEQFF. CDR3 DNA: TGTGCCAGCAGCTCCACCTCGGGATCGAATGAGCAGTTCTTC.

The rearrangement links TRBV6-5 to TRBJ1-1; 8 bases are a match to TRBD1. Germline V CDR1 and CDR2: MNHEY, SVGAGI. After removal of 7 bases from V and 4 bases from J, the junction contained 11 bases not matched to a gene. The CDR3 covers 15 residues. This chain's CDR3 is CASKPDRALGTEAFF. The CDR3 DNA reads as TGTGCCAGCAAGCCGGACAGGGCATTAGGCACTGAAGCTTTCTTT.

The genes are TRBV6-6 and TRBJ2-7, with 8 bases fitting TRBD1. CDR3 length: 12 amino acids. Germline V gene lookup returns CDR1 MNHNY and CDR2 SVGAGI (reference sequence). V trimming: 6 bases; J trimming: 5 bases; junction bases outside the gene matches: 3. CDR3 nucleotides: TGTGCCAGCAGGGACAGGGTCCACGAGCAGTACTTC. Translated: CASRDRVHEQYF.

This clone has only a few counts. The chain is built from TRBV28 and TRBJ1-1; D call uncertain. There are 14 residues in the CDR3. Germline V CDR1 and CDR2: MDHEN, SYDVKM. V dropped 5 bases and J dropped 1 base, with 11 bases sitting between them. The CDR3 region has the DNA TGTGCCAGCAGTCTACGTAGACAGAACACTGAAGCTTTCTTT. It translates to CASSLRRQNTEAFF.

V gene TRBV27 combines with J gene TRBJ2-3; 7 bases fit TRBD2. Germline-derived CDR1 and CDR2 are MNHEY and SMNVEV (reference sequence). CDR3 length equals 15 residues. The ends lost 2 bases at V and 4 bases at J; junction bases unmatched: 6. The CDR3 spells CASSLAGVLPDTQYF. CDR3 DNA: TGTGCCAGCAGTTTAGCGGGAGTCCTGCCAGATACGCAGTATTTT.

The chain is built from TRBV9 and TRBJ2-7; D might be TRBD1 (6 bases). V was clipped by 3 bases and J by 5 bases, with 12 bases between them. This CDR3 has 13 residues. CDR1 SGDLS and CDR2 YYNGEE come from the germline V gene. CDR3 loop: CASSGTALNEQYF. The CDR3 DNA is TGTGCCAGCAGCGGGACAGCGCTCAACGAGCAGTACTTC.

The genes are TRBV6-5 and TRBJ2-1; D is ambiguous. The CDR3 is 15 amino acids. Germline V gene sequence: CDR1 MNHEY, CDR2 SVGAGI. V lost 5 bases and J 5 bases, leaving 16 bases between the germline ends. The CDR3 is CASSLSNSRHNEQFF. DNA of the CDR3: TGTGCCAGCAGTCTCAGCAACAGTAGACACAATGAGCAGTTCTTC.

The CDR3, as DNA: TGCGCCAGCAGCCCCATTGTGGGGCTTAATGAAAAACTGTTTTTT. Residues: CASSPIVGLNEKLFF. The chain recombines TRBV5-1 with TRBJ1-4, with D tentatively TRBD1 (5 bases). Trimming cost V 4 bases and J 4 bases, with 14 bases left between them. This CDR3 region has 15 residues. Looked up from germline, CDR1 is SGHRS and CDR2 is YFSETQ.

V usage is TRBV27 and J usage is TRBJ1-1; D gene ambiguous. Trimming removed 7 bases from V and 0 bases from J, with 12 bases in between. This CDR3 comprises 14 residues. The V gene's germline CDR1 is MNHEY and CDR2 SMNVEV (reference sequence). The CDR3 loop reads CASKKSQMNTEAFF. The CDR3 DNA is TGTGCCAGCAAGAAATCTCAGATGAACACTGAAGCTTTCTTT.

The gene calls are TRBV6-5 and TRBJ2-7; weak D call: TRBD2 (5 bases). The CDR3 is made up of 16 amino acids. Trimming removed 0 bases at V and 0 bases at J, with 12 bases between. Germline V gene sequence: CDR1 MNHEY, CDR2 SVGAGI. CDR3 nucleotide sequence: TGTGCCAGCAGTTACTCCCTAGGAGGAAGCTCCTACGAGCAGTACTTC. It translates to CASSYSLGGSSYEQYF.

V and J are TRBV6-5 and TRBJ2-2, with no clear D. V was cut by 8 bases and J by 5 bases, with 6 bases left in between. Looked up from germline, CDR1 is MNHEY and CDR2 is SVGAGI. The CDR3 contains 11 residues. The CDR3: CASGWTGELFF. CDR3 in DNA: TGTGCCAGCGGGTGGACCGGGGAGCTGTTTTTT.

This rearrangement joins TRBV9 to TRBJ1-1; the D is unclear. Germline V gene lookup returns CDR1 SGDLS and CDR2 YYNGEE. The CDR3 contains 15 residues. V shed 0 bases and J shed 3 bases, with 12 bases lying between them. CDR3 loop: CASSVATSSYTEAFF. The CDR3 nucleotides read TGTGCCAGCAGCGTAGCTACGAGCTCGTACACTGAAGCTTTCTTT.

The rearrangement links TRBV18 to TRBJ2-3, with 7 bases aligning to TRBD2. Germline CDR1 reads KGHSH; CDR2 reads LQKENI. Unmatched junction bases numbered 6, after V lost 8 bases and J lost 4 bases. The CDR3 loop spans 13 amino acids. The CDR3 DNA sequence: TGTGCCAGCGGCGCGGGAGCCCCAGATACGCAGTATTTT. Translated, it gives CASGAGAPDTQYF.

This chain uses TRBV25-1 with TRBJ2-3; 9 bases align to TRBD2. Germline loops: CDR1 MGHDK, CDR2 SYGVNS. J gave up 4 bases and V 3 bases, and 5 bases lay outside the gene matches. This CDR3 contains 15 residues. CDR3 protein: CASSDPGLAADTQYF. CDR3 sequence (DNA): TGTGCCAGCAGTGACCCGGGACTAGCCGCAGATACGCAGTATTTT.

This clone appeared a single time. V is TRBV12-5 and J is TRBJ2-1; 11 nucleotides agree with TRBD1. Germline values: CDR1 LGHNT, CDR2 FRNRAP. V was clipped by 4 bases and J by 7 bases; unmatched bases: 9. The CDR3 covers 16 residues. CDR3 sequence: CASGYTGTGGWNEQFF. CDR3 nucleotides: TGTGCTAGTGGTTACACCGGGACAGGGGGTTGGAATGAGCAGTTCTTC.

The rearrangement uses TRBV7-6 and TRBJ2-7; no clear D gene. Germline values: CDR1 SGHVS, CDR2 FNYEAQ. CDR3 length: 16 amino acids. Trimming removed 1 base from V and 7 bases from J, with 20 bases in between. The CDR3 DNA is TGTGCCAGCAGCTTAGTCGCACTACTACCCACCGGGGAGCAGTACTTC. This codes for CASSLVALLPTGEQYF. The full variable domain, rest sourced from reference TRBV7-6 and TRBJ2-7, is GAGVSQSPRYKVTKRGQDVALRCDPISGHVSLYWYRQALGQGPEFLTYFNYEAQQDKSGLPNDRFSAERPEGSISTLTIQRTEQRDSAMYRCASSLVALLPTGEQYFGPGTRLTVT.

This chain connects TRBV4-1 to TRBJ1-1; 8 nucleotides agree with TRBD1. V lost 5 bases to trimming and J lost 4 bases; unmatched junction nucleotides: 3. The V gene's germline CDR1 is MGHRA and CDR2 YSYEKL. The CDR3 is made up of 13 amino acids. The CDR3, as DNA: TGCGCCAGCAGCTTAACAGGGGGCACTGAAGCTTTCTTT. This gives the protein CASSLTGGTEAFF.

The chain is built from TRBV5-4 and TRBJ1-4, with 11 bases fitting TRBD1. The germline CDR1 and CDR2 sequences are SGHNT and YYREEE (reference sequence). The CDR3 runs 15 residues. Germline trimming cut 4 bases from V and 6 bases from J; bases unmatched to any gene: 5. In DNA form, the CDR3 reads TGTGCCAGCAGCATACCGGGACAGGGGGATGAAAAACTGTTTTTT. Protein sequence: CASSIPGQGDEKLFF.

The chain joins TRBV25-1 to TRBJ2-7; D is unresolved. Trimming took off 4 bases at V and 2 bases at J, with 6 bases between the two ends. CDR3 size: 12 residues. The germline gives CDR1 MGHDK, CDR2 SYGVNS. The CDR3 spells CASSGQPYEQYF. CDR3 nucleotide sequence: TGTGCCAGCAGTGGCCAGCCCTACGAGCAGTACTTC.

The V and J genes are TRBV7-2 and TRBJ1-2; the D is unclear. Between the trimmed V and J ends, which lost 2 bases and 2 bases, there was a span of 6 bases. Germline CDR1 reads SGHTA; CDR2 reads FQGNSA. The CDR3 length is 13 residues. DNA for the CDR3: TGTGCCAGCAGCTTACAGCCCAACTATGGCTACACCTTC. Its translation: CASSLQPNYGYTF.

The chain employs TRBV7-2 and TRBJ1-1, with 9 bases fitting TRBD1. Germline V gene lookup returns CDR1 SGHTA and CDR2 FQGNSA. This CDR3 contains 14 residues. The V gene end was trimmed by 5 bases and the J gene end by 7 bases; junction bases not matched to a gene: 8. The CDR3 DNA reads TGTGCCAGCAGCCTTCCTCCGGGACAGGGTGAAGCTTTCTTT. It codes for CASSLPPGQGEAFF.

The V call is TRBV14, the J call TRBJ2-1, with D unclear. The germline V gene encodes CDR1 SGHDN and CDR2 FVKESK. CDR3 length: 13 amino acids. V shed 0 bases and J shed 3 bases, with 3 bases lying between them. The CDR3 is CASSQDHYNEQFF. CDR3 nucleotide sequence: TGTGCCAGCAGCCAAGATCACTACAATGAGCAGTTCTTC.

This clone was seen only a few times. This chain connects TRBV10-3 to TRBJ1-2; D gene uncertain. The CDR3 totals 14 residues. The ends were cut back, 0 bases at V and 2 bases at J, with 7 bases in the middle. Per germline, CDR1 ENHRY and CDR2 SYGVKD. The CDR3 reads CAISESLGNYGYTF. The CDR3 DNA follows: TGTGCCATCAGTGAGTCGTTGGGGAACTATGGCTACACCTTC.

The chain has TRBV6-5 and TRBJ1-2; the D is unclear. The germline CDR1 and CDR2 sequences are MNHEY and SVGAGI. CDR3 length: 11 residues. V lost 5 bases and J lost 6, with 7 bases in between. The CDR3 DNA is TGTGCCAGCAGTGTGACAAATGGCTACACCTTC. Protein: CASSVTNGYTF.

The rearrangement uses TRBV28 and TRBJ2-1, with D perhaps TRBD2 (5 bases). CDR3 length: 16 amino acids. The ends were cut back, 6 bases at V and 6 bases at J, with 21 bases in the middle. Germline CDR1 MDHEN, CDR2 SYDVKM. CDR3 in amino acids: CASSPRNYRESNEQFF. The DNA for the CDR3 is TGTGCCAGCAGCCCCCGGAATTACCGGGAATCCAATGAGCAGTTCTTC.

The chain uses TRBV28 and TRBJ2-2; D unresolved. The length of the CDR3 is 12 residues. V dropped 6 bases and J dropped 6 bases, with 8 bases sitting between them. Germline CDR1 reads MDHEN; CDR2 reads SYDVKM. CDR3 in amino acids: CASRDIPGELFF. In DNA form, the CDR3 reads TGTGCCAGCAGGGATATACCCGGGGAGCTGTTTTTT.